Below are 10 T cell receptor beta chains sequenced from a single sample in a study of T cells in Graves' hyperthyroidism and ophthalmopathy. The source material, RNA transcripts, was used to amplify TCR beta CDR3 regions. TCR CDR3 underwent first-round RT-PCR with the HTBI primer set. TCRdb reprocessed the multiplex PCR reads with MiXCR, giving one entry per CDR3 protein. The sample lists roughly 520,000 distinct CDR3 sequences, approximately 25% seen once, with over 9% in the top ten. The sample consisted of blood. The source of these receptors is a woman aged 25-40 years with Graves' ophthalmopathy.

The rearrangement joins TRBV20-1 to TRBJ1-3, with a possible D match to TRBD1 (6 bases). V lost 6 bases and J lost 0, with 12 bases in between. Germline V lookup: CDR1 DFQATT, CDR2 SNEGSKA (reference sequence). The CDR3 totals 14 residues. CDR3 nucleotides: TGCAGTGCCTCCGAGGACAGCTCTGGAAACACCATATATTTT. Translated: CSASEDSSGNTIYF.

This clonotype was recorded at least ten times. J is TRBJ1-1 and V is TRBV28; D is unclear. The CDR3 is 13 residues long. Germline CDR1 reads MDHEN; CDR2 reads SYDVKM. The V end was cut by 10 bases, the J end by 0 bases, with 12 bases between. This CDR3 is CATIQILNTEAFF. CDR3 bases: TGTGCCACAATCCAGATCTTGAACACTGAAGCTTTCTTT.

This clonotype was seen repeatedly, ten times or more. CDR3 bases: TGTGCCAGCAGCCTGCGTAGGGTTACGAACACTGAAGCTTTCTTT. Translating gives CASSLRRVTNTEAFF. The V call is TRBV12-3 or TRBV12-4, the J call TRBJ1-1, with D uncertain. With 6 bases removed from V and 1 base from J, the gap between germline ends came to 15 bases. The CDR3 length is 15 residues.

CDR3 amino acids: CATLTGGSETQYF. CDR3 DNA: TGTGCCACGCTGACAGGGGGCTCAGAGACCCAGTACTTC. The chain has TRBV10-3 and TRBJ2-5, with 10 nucleotides matching TRBD1. CDR3 size: 13 residues. Germline loops: CDR1 ENHRY, CDR2 SYGVKD. V dropped 10 bases and J dropped 4; count of bases not matched to a gene: 6.

The chain carries TRBV12-3 or TRBV12-4 and TRBJ1-1; D is unresolved. V lost 2 bases to trimming and J lost 3 bases, with 7 bases between them. The CDR3 is 13 residues long. The CDR3 sequence is CASSLSRYTEAFF. CDR3 nucleotides: TGTGCCAGCAGTTTAAGCCGGTACACTGAAGCTTTCTTT.

This clonotype has a count of ten or more. The chain couples TRBV19 to TRBJ2-2; 7 bases match TRBD1. Germline assignment: CDR1 LNHDA and CDR2 SQIVND (reference sequence). V shed 6 bases, J shed 6 bases, and the junction held 13 bases outside the gene matches. This CDR3 region has 16 residues. For the CDR3, the DNA is TGTGCCAGTAGGATAACCTCCGCAACAGGGGCCGGGGAGCTGTTTTTT. It specifies CASRITSATGAGELFF.

This clonotype was observed many times. The chain joins TRBV29-1 to TRBJ1-2; weak D call: TRBD1 (6 bases). CDR1 is SQVTM and CDR2 is ANQGSEA in the germline V gene. CDR3 size: 14 residues. Trimming removed 8 bases from V and 3 bases from J, with 19 bases in between. The DNA for the CDR3 is TGCAGCACTACGAAAAACAGGGATGACTATGGCTACACCTTC. Amino acids: CSTTKNRDDYGYTF.

There are many counts of this clonotype. This chain uses TRBV11-1 with TRBJ2-7, with D possibly being TRBD1 (6 bases). Germline V gene lookup returns CDR1 SGHAT and CDR2 FQDESV (reference sequence). The CDR3 totals 17 residues. The V end was cut by 0 bases, the J end by 3 bases, with 18 bases between. DNA for the CDR3: TGTGCCAGCAGCTTAGCGCGGAAACAGGGAACCCACTACGAGCAGTACTTC. As protein: CASSLARKQGTHYEQYF.

This clonotype was picked up a small number of times. This rearrangement joins TRBV6-2 or TRBV6-3 to TRBJ2-5; D is undetermined. This CDR3 is built from 12 residues. Germline V lookup: CDR1 MNHEY, CDR2 SVGEGT. V dropped 7 bases and J dropped 5 bases, with 11 bases sitting between them. CDR3 protein: CASTQLGETQYF. The CDR3 DNA is TGTGCCAGCACCCAATTGGGGGAGACCCAGTACTTC.

This clonotype was seen ten or more times. The chain's CDR3 is CASSSKQVGTGFVTEAFF. DNA of the CDR3: TGTGCCAGCAGCTCGAAACAAGTCGGGACAGGGTTTGTGACTGAAGCTTTCTTT. This chain links TRBV11-1 with TRBJ1-1; 9 bases map to TRBD1. This CDR3 region has 18 residues. Looked up from germline, CDR1 is SGHAT and CDR2 is FQDESV (reference sequence). With 4 bases clipped from V and 5 bases from J, the junction kept 17 bases outside the gene matches.